This T cell receptor (beta chain) came from a study of CXCR3 chemokines and chemotherapy response in bladder cancer (dated by TCRdb to the early 2020s). For the study in its entirety: The study examined whether intratumoral CXCR3 chemokine system activity predicted chemotherapy response in human bladder cancer.

Receptor libraries were prepared by PCR. The sequencer was an Illumina HiSeq 2500. The public reads were quality trimmed at Q25 with fastp and then assembled into clones with MiXCR by TCRdb, keeping productive beta chains. CDR3 protein duplicates are merged, each entry listing the most common genes and DNA. This sample gives approximately 3,000 distinct CDR3 sequences in total; roughly 18% of them show up just once. The top ten constitute around 20% of the sample. The germline V gene supplies CDR1 MNHEY and CDR2 SVGEGT. Trimming accounts for 6 bases at V and 10 bases at J, while the number of junction bases matched to no gene is 11. Including the terminal cysteine and phenylalanine, the CDR3 comprises 14 residues. Just CDR3 DNA is preserved here, 42 bases in frame from base 1. A remark on this clonotype: This clone's antigen is unknown. The likely explanation is a read error, given a far larger clone one base away.

The chain was built from TRBV6-2 or TRBV6-3 and TRBJ2-1, and 8 bases in between align with TRBD2. This material was collected from a patient whose treatment included neoadjuvant chemotherapy. This TCR came from a human donor with bladder cancer that did not respond to neoadjuvant chemotherapy. The CDR3 amino acid sequence is: CASRSGRGVYEQFF. The DNA reads as follows: TGTGCCAGCAGATCCGGGAGGGGTGTGTACGAGCAGTTCTTC.